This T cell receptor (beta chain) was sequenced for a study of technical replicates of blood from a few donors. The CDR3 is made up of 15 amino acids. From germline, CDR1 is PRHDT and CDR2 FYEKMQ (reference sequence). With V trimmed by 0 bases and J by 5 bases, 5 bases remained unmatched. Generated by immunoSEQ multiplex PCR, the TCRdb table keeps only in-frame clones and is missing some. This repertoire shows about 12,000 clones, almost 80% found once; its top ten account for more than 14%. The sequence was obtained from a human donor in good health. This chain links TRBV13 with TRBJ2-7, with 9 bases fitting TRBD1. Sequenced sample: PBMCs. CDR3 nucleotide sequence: TGTGCCAGCAGCTTAGGGGGGACAGGGCCGCACGAGCAGTACTTC. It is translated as CASSLGGTGPHEQYF.